This T cell receptor beta chain came from a study of cytomegalovirus exposure and HLA in healthy donors. Researchers ran the PCR with 60 Vbeta and 13 Jbeta primers. Data came from immunoSEQ multiplex PCR; TCRdb stores just in-frame clones and leaves some out. The table lists 110,000 or so clones, approximately 80% of them singletons, with 5% to 5.5% in the top ten. Turning to this clone: The target antigen is unknown.

Findings and limits, study-wide: Apparent HLA restriction characterized most CMV-associated TCR beta chains in a later analysis. Rarity characterized most TCR sequences, yet some public TCRs appeared in many donors.

The V and J ends lost 3 bases and 1 base respectively, with 9 bases between them. CDR1 KGHSH and CDR2 LQKENI come from the germline V gene. CDR3 size: 14 residues. This receptor was identified in a woman aged 25 to 39 in good health and CMV-seropositive. Material: PBMCs. The rearrangement links TRBV18 to TRBJ1-1; D is ambiguous. The CDR3 loop is CASSPSDTNTEAFF. The CDR3 DNA sequence: TGTGCCAGCTCACCCTCCGACACGAACACTGAAGCTTTCTTT.